These T cell receptor beta chains were read from a single sample in a study of OX40 agonist ivuxolimab in advanced cancers. The table came from immunoSEQ multiplex PCR; TCRdb's copy has only in-frame clones and leaves some out. The sample includes approximately 30,000 clones, roughly 90% seen only once; the top ten take approximately 0.9%. The source was CD4+ or CD8+ T cells sorted from blood, collected in a trial of the OX40 agonist ivuxolimab. The receptors were sampled from an adult with an advanced solid tumor such as melanoma, head and neck, liver or kidney cancer. Both conserved end residues are part of each CDR3. A D gene is named only where the DNA matches it firmly. Clone size appears in some rows only: once, few, many, or a class for an expanded clone.

CASRENTEAFF,TGCGCCAGCAGGGAGAACACTGAAGCTTTCTTT,TRBV5-1,TRBJ1-1,NA,NA
CASSEPGPQHF,TGTGCCAGCAGTGAACCCGGGCCCCAGCATTTT,TRBV6-1,TRBJ1-5,few,NA
CASSTKDARTDTQYF,TGTGCCAGCAGCACAAAGGACGCCCGCACAGATACGCAGTATTTT,TRBV9,TRBJ2-3,NA,NA
CASRPGQGDNLRELRSYNEQFF,TGCGCCAGCAGACCGGGACAGGGAGATAACCTACGAGAACTTCGCTCCTACAATGAGCAGTTCTTC,TRBV10-2,TRBJ2-1,NA,TRBD1
CASSVRVTNEQFF,TGTGCCAGTAGTGTCAGGGTTACCAATGAGCAGTTCTTC,TRBV19,TRBJ2-1,NA,NA
CASGRDSGYEQYF,TGTGCCAGCGGCCGGGACAGCGGTTACGAGCAGTACTTC,TRBV2,TRBJ2-7,NA,TRBD1
CASSTTTSGGGRLSTDTQYF,TGTGCCAGCAGCACCACGACTAGCGGGGGGGGAAGATTAAGCACAGATACGCAGTATTTT,TRBV9,TRBJ2-3,NA,TRBD2
CASSLKWSYNQPQHF,TGTGCCAGCAGTTTAAAGTGGTCTTACAATCAGCCCCAGCATTTT,TRBV27,TRBJ1-5,NA,NA
CASSLDRAYTGELFF,TGCGCCAGCAGCTTGGACAGGGCTTACACCGGGGAGCTGTTTTTT,TRBV5-1,TRBJ2-2,NA,NA
CASSSPGNGYEQYF,TGTGCCAGTAGTTCCCCAGGTAATGGTTACGAGCAGTACTTC,TRBV19,TRBJ2-7,NA,NA
CASSLAGTGMDGYTF,TGTGCCAGCAGCTTGGCTGGGACAGGAATGGATGGCTACACCTTC,TRBV5-4,TRBJ1-2,NA,TRBD1
CASSQDVRTYEQYF,TGCGCCAGCAGCCAAGATGTCAGAACCTACGAGCAGTACTTC,TRBV4-3,TRBJ2-7,NA,NA
CASSVGPKPETQYF,TGCGCCAGCAGCGTGGGACCCAAGCCGGAGACCCAGTACTTC,TRBV5-1,TRBJ2-5,NA,NA
CAWSVLTGGTYNSPLHF,TGTGCCTGGAGTGTTTTGACAGGGGGGACCTATAATTCACCCCTCCACTTT,TRBV30,TRBJ1-6,NA,TRBD1
CASSPRGKANIQYF,TGTGCCAGCAGCCCGAGGGGGAAGGCAAACATTCAGTACTTC,TRBV5-4,TRBJ2-4,NA,NA
CASSPRTGNNEKLFF,TGTGCCAGCTCACCACGGACAGGGAATAATGAAAAACTGTTTTTT,TRBV18,TRBJ1-4,NA,TRBD1
CASSLPAGTNTEAFF,TGTGCCAGCAGCCTCCCGGCAGGAACGAACACTGAAGCTTTCTTT,TRBV4-2,TRBJ1-1,few,NA
CAISEKGAHYEQYF,TGTGCCATCAGTGAAAAGGGCGCCCACTACGAGCAGTACTTC,TRBV10-3,TRBJ2-7,NA,NA
CASSESDRVGNEQFF,TGCGCCAGCAGTGAGTCAGACAGGGTAGGGAATGAGCAGTTCTTC,TRBV10-2,TRBJ2-1,NA,TRBD1
CASSYPGQNTEAFF,TGTGCCAGCAGTTACCCGGGACAGAACACTGAAGCTTTCTTT,TRBV6-6,TRBJ1-1,NA,NA
CASSIKREGNEQFF,TGTGCCAGCAGCATCAAGCGGGAGGGCAATGAGCAGTTCTTC,TRBV5-4,TRBJ2-1,NA,TRBD2
CASRKPNKGETQYF,TGTGCCAGCAGAAAGCCTAACAAGGGAGAGACCCAGTACTTC,TRBV6-6,TRBJ2-5,NA,NA
CASSLASQGDNEQFF,TGTGCCAGCAGCTTAGCGTCTCAGGGGGACAATGAGCAGTTCTTC,TRBV11-1,TRBJ2-1,NA,TRBD1
CASSIQSAGANVLTF,TGTGCCAGCAGTATCCAATCCGCGGGAGCCAACGTCCTGACTTTC,TRBV6-5,TRBJ2-6,NA,NA
CASSFISSLGNEQFF,TGCGCCAGCAGCTTTATATCCTCCTTGGGAAATGAGCAGTTCTTC,TRBV5-1,TRBJ2-1,NA,NA
CASSGGRDLNEKLFF,TGTGCCAGCAGCGGGGGGAGGGACCTTAATGAAAAACTGTTTTTT,TRBV9,TRBJ1-4,NA,NA
CASSLGLRSYTF,TGTGCCAGCAGCCTGGGACTTCGGAGCTACACCTTC,TRBV28,TRBJ1-2,NA,NA
CASSSVIRNSPLHF,TGTGCCAGCAGTAGTGTAATCCGTAATTCACCCCTCCACTTT,TRBV7-2,TRBJ1-6,NA,NA
CAISEVDRKNGYTF,TGTGCCATCAGTGAGGTTGACAGAAAGAATGGCTACACCTTC,TRBV10-3,TRBJ1-2,NA,NA
CASSLLGDYQETQYF,TGCGCCAGCAGCCTTCTTGGGGACTACCAAGAGACCCAGTACTTC,TRBV5-1,TRBJ2-5,NA,NA
CASSEGKSGNTIYF,TGTGCCAGCAGTGAGGGAAAATCTGGAAACACCATATATTTT,TRBV6-1,TRBJ1-3,NA,NA
CASGPYGYTEAFF,TGTGCCAGTGGACCCTATGGGTACACTGAAGCTTTCTTT,TRBV19,TRBJ1-1,NA,NA
CAWKIGPTEAFF,TGTGCCTGGAAAATAGGGCCCACTGAAGCTTTCTTT,TRBV30,TRBJ1-1,few,NA
CASSLRDSGPMISYTF,TGTGCCAGCAGTTTAAGGGACAGTGGACCTATGATTAGCTACACCTTC,TRBV28,TRBJ1-2,NA,TRBD1
CASIPVHISYSGYTF,TGTGCCAGCATCCCGGTCCACATCTCTTATAGTGGCTACACCTTC,TRBV28,TRBJ1-2,NA,NA
CASSFPGVRELFF,TGTGCCAGCAGCTTCCCGGGGGTCAGGGAGCTGTTTTTT,TRBV11-3,TRBJ2-2,NA,NA
CASSPGLAGGTDTQYF,TGCGCCAGCAGCCCAGGACTAGCGGGGGGCACAGATACGCAGTATTTT,TRBV5-1,TRBJ2-3,NA,TRBD2
CASSGDRELSYEQYF,TGTGCCAGCAGCGGGGACAGGGAGCTCTCCTACGAGCAGTACTTC,TRBV7-9,TRBJ2-7,NA,TRBD1
CASRGQLDSPLHF,TGTGCCAGCAGGGGACAGCTGGATTCACCCCTCCACTTT,TRBV6-6,TRBJ1-6,NA,TRBD1
CASRGPNQPQHF,TGTGCCAGCAGAGGTCCCAATCAGCCCCAGCATTTT,TRBV28,TRBJ1-5,NA,NA
CASSLLAGATDTIYF,TGTGCCAGCAGCTTATTGGCAGGGGCGACGGACACCATATATTTT,TRBV7-2,TRBJ1-3,NA,NA
CASSVQGESTDTQYF,TGTGCCAGCAGTGTACAGGGGGAAAGCACAGATACGCAGTATTTT,TRBV6-6,TRBJ2-3,NA,TRBD1
CASSVGSGPWDSPLHF,TGTGCCAGCAGCGTAGGCTCTGGACCCTGGGATTCACCCCTCCACTTT,TRBV9,TRBJ1-6,once,NA
CASRNRVDYGYTF,TGTGCCAGCAGAAACAGGGTAGACTATGGCTACACCTTC,TRBV9,TRBJ1-2,NA,NA
CASSYGQYNEQFF,TGTGCCAGCAGTTATGGACAGTACAATGAGCAGTTCTTC,TRBV27,TRBJ2-1,NA,NA
CASSPTPQGYNEQFF,TGTGCCAGCTCACCGACCCCACAGGGATACAATGAGCAGTTCTTC,TRBV18,TRBJ2-1,NA,NA
CASSLGGTGSTEAFF,TGCGCCAGCAGCTTGGGCGGGACAGGGAGTACTGAAGCTTTCTTT,TRBV5-1,TRBJ1-1,NA,TRBD1
CASSIRNLRGLNSPLHF,TGTGCCAGTAGTATAAGGAACCTCAGGGGGCTTAATTCACCCCTCCACTTT,TRBV19,TRBJ1-6,NA,TRBD1
CASSSIEYSGPGQPQHF,TGCGCCAGCAGTTCAATAGAGTATTCCGGGCCCGGTCAGCCCCAGCATTTT,TRBV23-1,TRBJ1-5,NA,NA
CASSQERDFYTF,TGTGCCAGCAGCCAAGAGCGGGATTTCTACACCTTC,TRBV4-2,TRBJ1-2,NA,NA
CATATSGVDNEQFF,TGTGCCACCGCGACTAGCGGGGTCGACAATGAGCAGTTCTTC,TRBV19,TRBJ2-1,NA,TRBD2
CASREQAAVGETQYF,TGCGCCAGCAGGGAACAGGCAGCGGTTGGGGAGACCCAGTACTTC,TRBV5-1,TRBJ2-5,NA,NA
CASSLDGQGAFTEAFF,TGCGCCAGCAGCTTGGATGGACAGGGGGCTTTCACTGAAGCTTTCTTT,TRBV5-1,TRBJ1-1,NA,TRBD1